A selection of T cell receptor beta chains follows, all from one sample in a study of control samples from healthy donors and cancer patients. Clones were sequenced by immunoSEQ multiplex PCR, and TCRdb holds only the in-frame ones, with some missing. The profile shows 26,000 or so clones, about nine tenths of them singletons. Material for sequencing was PBMCs. These receptors were collected from a man in his fifties with lung cancer. Each CDR3 is given with its conserved first and last residue. D genes are given only for firm matches. Clone size is stated in some rows and not others, as once, few, many or a class when expanded.

>.|.|TRBV14|TRBJ2-7
TGTGCCAGCAGCCAAGTCGGGAACGAGCAGTACTTC
CASSQVGNEQYF
>.|.|TRBV6-2/TRBV6-3|TRBJ1-6
TGTGCCAGCAGCCGGGACGGAAATAATTCACCCCTCCACTTT
CASSRDGNNSPLHF
>TRBD1|.|TRBV19|TRBJ1-1
TGTGCCAGTAGTGTCCGGGACAGGGCTAGTGACACTGAAGCTTTCTTT
CASSVRDRASDTEAFF
>TRBD1|.|TRBV7-3|TRBJ2-2
TGTGCCAGCAGGTCTCCGGGACAGGGGAACACCGGGGAGCTGTTTTTT
CASRSPGQGNTGELFF
>TRBD1|.|TRBV9|TRBJ2-2
TGTGCCAGCAGCGGACAGGGGTTAACCGGGGAGCTGTTTTTT
CASSGQGLTGELFF
>.|.|TRBV11-2|TRBJ2-1
TGTGCCAGCAGCTTCGCTGGGGACAATGAGCAGTTCTTC
CASSFAGDNEQFF
>.|.|TRBV6-2/TRBV6-3|TRBJ2-5
TGTGCCAGCAGCCCCGGGGCGGAGTTCCAAGAGACCCAGTACTTC
CASSPGAEFQETQYF
>.|.|TRBV11-2|TRBJ2-2
TGTGCCAGCAGCTCCCCCGGTGAGGGCGGGGAGCTGTTTTTT
CASSSPGEGGELFF
>.|once|TRBV12-3/TRBV12-4|TRBJ2-7
TGTGCCAGCACCGCCCCCGGTTCCTACGAGCAGTACTTC
CASTAPGSYEQYF
>.|.|TRBV7-2|TRBJ1-4
TGTGCCAGCAGCTTAGCACCGGGGGTGGGTGAAAAACTGTTTTTT
CASSLAPGVGEKLFF
>TRBD1|once|TRBV15|TRBJ1-1
TGTGCCACCAGCAGAGGAGGGTGGAGGGGGCAGAACACTGAAGCTTTCTTT
CATSRGGWRGQNTEAFF
>.|.|TRBV28|TRBJ1-1
TGTGCCAGCAGTTTATACCGGGGTTCGGGCACTGAAGCTTTCTTT
CASSLYRGSGTEAFF
>TRBD1|.|TRBV7-3|TRBJ1-1
TGTGCCAGCAGCGTTAGGGGGCTTAGCACTGAAGCTTTCTTT
CASSVRGLSTEAFF
>.|.|TRBV2|TRBJ1-4
TGTGCCAGCGGCCTGACAGGACTACATGAAAAACTGTTTTTT
CASGLTGLHEKLFF
>.|.|TRBV7-2|TRBJ1-2
TGTGCCACCTTACCCAGAGAGAGCTATGGCTACACCTTC
CATLPRESYGYTF
>TRBD2|.|TRBV6-4|TRBJ2-1
TGTGCCAGCAGTGTCCTAGCGGGGCACAATGAGCAGTTCTTC
CASSVLAGHNEQFF
>.|.|TRBV12-3/TRBV12-4|TRBJ2-1
TGTGCCAGCAGTTTAATCAGGGATGAGCAGTTCTTC
CASSLIRDEQFF
>.|.|TRBV5-1|TRBJ1-5
TGCGCCAGCAGCTTCGAGGGATCCTATAGCAATCAGCCCCAGCATTTT
CASSFEGSYSNQPQHF
>.|.|TRBV5-1|TRBJ1-2
TGCGCCAGCAGCCCCGGGGTCAGTGCTAACTATGGCTACACCTTC
CASSPGVSANYGYTF
>.|.|TRBV7-3|TRBJ1-2
TGTGCCAGCAGCATTCACTCACCGGGACAAGGGGCTGATGGCTACACCTTC
CASSIHSPGQGADGYTF
>.|.|TRBV5-1|TRBJ2-2
TGCGCCAGCAGCTTGGGGACGACAGCGAACACCGGGGAGCTGTTTTTT
CASSLGTTANTGELFF
>TRBD2|.|TRBV5-1|TRBJ2-3
TGCGCCAGCAGCTTGCTGCGGGGGGACACAGATACGCAGTATTTT
CASSLLRGDTDTQYF
>.|.|TRBV4-1|TRBJ2-6
TGCGCCAGCAGCCAGGACACGGGACACTACTCTGGGGCCAACGTCCTGACTTTC
CASSQDTGHYSGANVLTF
>.|.|TRBV5-4|TRBJ2-7
TGTGCCAGCAGCTTTATGGGGGTCTACGAGCAGTACTTC
CASSFMGVYEQYF
>.|.|TRBV5-1|TRBJ2-7
TGCGCCAGCAGCTTGGCGGGCACTAATGCCTACGAGCAGTACTTC
CASSLAGTNAYEQYF
>.|.|TRBV5-4|TRBJ1-1
TGTGCCAGCAGCTTGGCATTCGGGGAGAACACTGAAGCTTTCTTT
CASSLAFGENTEAFF
>.|.|TRBV12-3/TRBV12-4|TRBJ1-2
TGTGCCAGCAGTTTATCTGGGGACCATGGCTACACCTTC
CASSLSGDHGYTF